This TCR beta chain was sequenced in a study of OX40 agonist ivuxolimab in advanced cancers. Study context: Males comprised approximately 81% of the group, whose mean age was approximately 60 years (range 23 to 79).

Cycle 7 day 1, cycle 4 day 1, and baseline were the timepoints at which blood was sampled. Assay used: immunoSEQ multiplex PCR; TCRdb lists only in-frame clones, some missing. The profile shows about 54,000 clones, around four fifths of them singletons. This clone was counted between two and nine times. The V end lost 1 base, the J end lost 7 bases, and 23 bases lay between the germline ends. CDR3 length: 18 amino acids. Germline CDR1 is MGHRA and CDR2 is YSYEKL. V usage is TRBV4-1 and J usage is TRBJ2-1; the D gene is possibly TRBD1 (6 bases). The clonotype was recovered from an adult with an advanced solid tumor such as melanoma, head and neck, liver or kidney cancer. This specimen consisted of CD4+ or CD8+ T cells sorted from blood, obtained in a trial of the OX40 agonist ivuxolimab. This chain's CDR3 is CASSQVGRDTRRLNEQFF. CDR3 DNA sequence: TGCGCCAGCAGCCAAGTAGGTCGGGACACCCGTCGTTTGAATGAGCAGTTCTTC.